These T cell receptor beta chains were read from a single sample in a study of blood T cell repertoires in COVID-19. Produced via immunoSEQ multiplex PCR; TCRdb's table is partial and in-frame only. This sample has 330,000 or so clones, with about 92% found just once. Material: peripheral blood. These receptors were collected from a woman aged 55-70 years with COVID-19, enrolled during active disease. Both conserved end residues are part of each CDR3. The D gene is left open where the match is weak. A row's size may be missing; if present it is once, few, many or a size class.

d_call j_call clone_size v_call cdr3_aa cdr3_nt
NA TRBJ1-1 NA TRBV5-1 CASRELTGHTEAFF TGCGCCAGCAGGGAACTGACAGGCCACACTGAAGCTTTCTTT
NA TRBJ1-3 NA TRBV19 CASNTRVDGNTIYF TGTGCCAGCAATACCAGGGTGGACGGAAACACCATATATTTT
NA TRBJ2-7 NA TRBV7-9 CASSFTIPYEQYF TGTGCCAGCAGCTTTACTATCCCCTACGAGCAGTACTTC
NA TRBJ1-5 once TRBV3-1/TRBV3-2 CASSLAAGNNQPQHF TGTGCCAGCAGCTTGGCGGCAGGGAATAATCAGCCCCAGCATTTT
NA TRBJ1-3 once TRBV30 CALTLPGNTIYF TGTGCCCTTACTCTTCCTGGAAACACCATATATTTT
TRBD1 TRBJ1-2 NA TRBV2 CASSVSGGFGYTF TGTGCCAGCAGTGTATCAGGGGGCTTTGGCTACACCTTC
NA TRBJ1-1 NA TRBV28 CASSLLGGSGTEAFF TGTGCCAGCAGTTTATTAGGGGGAAGTGGGACTGAAGCTTTCTTT
NA TRBJ1-5 NA TRBV18 CASSPWQGGNQPQHF TGTGCCAGCTCACCATGGCAGGGTGGCAATCAGCCCCAGCATTTT
NA TRBJ1-1 NA TRBV10-3 CATSGTRNTEAFF TGTGCCACCTCCGGGACTAGGAACACTGAAGCTTTCTTT
TRBD1 TRBJ1-5 NA TRBV28 CASSPGTGHQPQHF TGTGCCAGCAGCCCCGGGACAGGGCATCAGCCCCAGCATTTT
TRBD1 TRBJ1-2 NA TRBV5-4 CASSLDRGGPRYTF TGTGCCAGCAGCCTGGACAGGGGCGGTCCGCGCTACACCTTC
TRBD1 TRBJ1-2 NA TRBV5-1 CASSLGFGQESYGYTF TGCGCCAGCAGCTTGGGGTTTGGACAGGAGAGCTATGGCTACACCTTC
NA TRBJ2-1 NA TRBV27 CASRGPTGYNEQFF TGTGCCAGCAGAGGTCCGACGGGATACAATGAGCAGTTCTTC
TRBD1 TRBJ1-4 NA TRBV3-1/TRBV3-2 CASSQPTGPNEKLFF TGTGCCAGCAGCCAGCCGACAGGGCCGAATGAAAAACTGTTTTTT
TRBD2 TRBJ2-1 NA TRBV19 CASSIRASGAHEQFF TGTGCCAGTAGTATTCGGGCTAGCGGAGCCCATGAGCAGTTCTTC
TRBD1 TRBJ1-5 NA TRBV24-1 CATSDPSSTGGRTQPQHF TGTGCCACCAGTGACCCCTCTTCGACAGGGGGCAGGACTCAGCCCCAGCATTTT
NA TRBJ1-1 NA TRBV20-1 CRGRNTEAFF TGCAGGGGGAGGAACACTGAAGCTTTCTTT
TRBD1 TRBJ1-1 NA TRBV18 CASSPGTENTEAFF TGTGCCAGCTCACCTGGGACAGAAAACACTGAAGCTTTCTTT
TRBD1 TRBJ1-6 NA TRBV5-4 CASSSTQGALYSPLHF TGTGCCAGCAGCTCCACTCAGGGGGCTCTTTATTCACCCCTCCACTTT
NA TRBJ1-2 NA TRBV18 CASSPLRGPEFYGYTF TGTGCCAGCTCGCCACTCAGGGGTCCTGAATTCTATGGCTACACCTTC
NA TRBJ1-2 NA TRBV7-9 CASSPDQGYGYTF TGTGCCAGCAGCCCGGACCAGGGCTATGGCTACACCTTC
TRBD1 TRBJ2-2 NA TRBV12-5 CASGLVRTGGFSGELFF TGTGCTAGTGGTTTGGTACGAACAGGGGGCTTTTCCGGGGAGCTGTTTTTT
NA TRBJ2-3 NA TRBV7-8 CASSDNSARTDTQYF TGTGCCAGCAGCGACAACTCGGCTCGCACAGATACGCAGTATTTT
NA TRBJ2-3 NA TRBV19 CASSPLRGRTDTQYF TGTGCCAGTAGTCCTTTGCGGGGGCGCACAGATACGCAGTATTTT
NA TRBJ1-5 NA TRBV27 CASSLRVNQPQHF TGTGCCAGCAGTTTGCGGGTCAATCAGCCCCAGCATTTT
NA TRBJ1-1 NA TRBV19 CASTRTGMNTEAFF TGTGCCAGTACTCGGACGGGAATGAACACTGAAGCTTTCTTT
TRBD1 TRBJ1-6 NA TRBV25-1 CASSERDRAVSPLHF TGTGCCAGCAGTGAGCGGGACAGGGCTGTATCACCCCTCCACTTT
NA TRBJ1-3 NA TRBV4-2 CASSQTGSRDTGNTIYF TGTGCCAGCAGCCAGACGGGTTCCCGGGATACTGGAAACACCATATATTTT
NA TRBJ1-5 NA TRBV29-1 CSVREGMGQPQHF TGCAGCGTAAGGGAGGGGATGGGGCAGCCCCAGCATTTT
NA TRBJ1-1 NA TRBV12-1 CASSDTGTGGEEDEAFF TGTGCCAGCAGCGACACCGGGACAGGGGGCGAGGAGGATGAAGCTTTCTTT
TRBD1 TRBJ1-1 NA TRBV28 CASPKLPGGLNTEAFF TGTGCCAGCCCAAAACTCCCAGGGGGGCTGAACACTGAAGCTTTCTTT